One sample yielded the 5 T cell receptor beta chains listed below, sequenced in a study of T-cell memory formation after mild COVID-19. MiXCR, applied by TCRdb to the 5' RACE reads, yields one record per CDR3 protein. The data hold around 200,000 distinct CDR3 sequences, with about 10% observed a single time. Sequencing was carried out using PBMCs or a T cell subset sorted from them (not recorded which). Source of these receptors: a man aged 18 to 29 who had mild COVID-19 (a few samples of this study predate the infection). Cell type and time point are not known.

This clonotype was recorded at least ten times. This chain joins TRBV4-1 and TRBJ1-2; tentative D call: TRBD1 (6 bases). Germline CDR1 is MGHRA and CDR2 is YSYEKL. Trimming removed 0 bases at V and 0 bases at J, with 14 bases between. The CDR3 consists of 17 residues. The CDR3 DNA is TGCGCCAGCAGCCAAGATAGCGGACAGCACACTAACTATGGCTACACCTTC. As protein: CASSQDSGQHTNYGYTF.

This chain connects TRBV5-4 to TRBJ2-3; TRBD2 might be the D (5 bases). The CDR3 is made up of 15 amino acids. Germline CDR1 reads SGHNT; CDR2 reads YYREEE (reference sequence). Trimming removed 0 bases from V and 4 bases from J, with 12 bases in between. CDR3 DNA sequence: TGTGCCAGCAGCTTGGGGCTAGCAGGTTCAGATACGCAGTATTTT. Its protein product is CASSLGLAGSDTQYF.

This clonotype was recorded at least ten times. V and J are TRBV5-1 and TRBJ2-5, with TRBD2 matching over 10 bases. The trim removed 6 bases at V and 5 bases at J, leaving 7 bases unmatched. Germline lookup yields CDR1 SGHRS and CDR2 YFSETQ. The CDR3 has 14 residues. CDR3 DNA: TGCGCCAGCAAAGAGCGGGGGGGCCTGGAGACCCAGTACTTC. It codes for CASKERGGLETQYF.

This chain connects TRBV28 to TRBJ2-2; D is perhaps TRBD1 or TRBD2 (5 bases each). The CDR3 has 15 residues. The germline V gene has CDR1 MDHEN and CDR2 SYDVKM. V was trimmed by 3 bases and J by 2 bases, leaving 10 bases between them. The CDR3 DNA follows: TGTGCCAGCAGTTTCCCCGGGGCCAACACCGGGGAGCTGTTTTTT. Translated, it gives CASSFPGANTGELFF.

The gene calls are TRBV4-3 and TRBJ1-1; no clear D gene. Germline V gives CDR1 LGHNA, CDR2 YSLEER. Trimming pared 1 base from V and 0 bases from J, leaving 6 bases between. This CDR3 comprises 14 residues. This CDR3 is CASSQGAMNTEAFF. CDR3 sequence (DNA): TGCGCCAGCAGCCAAGGAGCCATGAACACTGAAGCTTTCTTT.